This T cell receptor beta chain was documented in a study of shared clonotypes between healthy human individuals. The authors distributed each subset's genomic DNA evenly over several immunoSEQ plates. The protocol was immunoSEQ multiplex PCR, while the TCRdb copy is restricted to in-frame clones and leaves out a portion. The sample holds about 2 million clones, 85% to 95% seen once. Naive CD8 cells, CD45RO-negative and positively selected for CCR7, excluded terminally differentiated effector memory CD45RA+ cells. Healthy and HIV-negative, the adult donors had no recent acute infections or vaccinations. The V gene lost 4 bases and the J gene lost 1 base, with 15 bases spanning the gap. The CDR3 is made up of 15 amino acids. Germline CDR1 SGDLS, CDR2 YYNGEE. Of note for this clone: Its antigen is as yet unknown.

Findings and caveats of the study: Naive subsets generally had larger estimated richness than memory subsets.

J is TRBJ2-7 and V is TRBV9, with D perhaps matching TRBD2 (6 bases). Sequenced sample: naive CD8+ T cells sorted from blood. The origin of this receptor is a man between 18 and 35 years old in good health. CDR3: CASSPPLAASYEQYF. As DNA, the CDR3 is TGTGCCAGCAGCCCCCCACTAGCAGCGTCCTACGAGCAGTACTTC.